The 11 T cell receptor beta chains presented below share a single source sample, sequenced in a study of blood T cells in healthy people across ages. Through a sample-barcoded 5' primer and a J-beta primer mix, a second PCR was run for about 6 to 12 cycles. TCRdb re-called the 5' RACE reads with MiXCR, one entry per CDR3 protein. This repertoire shows some 1.4 million distinct CDR3 sequences, roughly 40% found once; its top ten account for 6.5% to 10%. Sequenced: blood. The source of these receptors is a woman younger than 30 in good health.

The chain is built from TRBV6-1 and TRBJ1-5, with TRBD1 as a possible D gene (6 bases). Looked up from germline, CDR1 is MNHNS and CDR2 is SASEGT. Trimming removed 6 bases at V and 7 bases at J, with 16 bases between. The CDR3 length is 14 residues. The CDR3 DNA reads as TGTGCCAGCAGGGGCCCACAGGGTAACCAGCCCCAGCATTTT. Translation gives CASRGPQGNQPQHF.

This clonotype was detected a few times. The chain's CDR3 is CASSFSRGIAKNIQYF. CDR3 sequence (DNA): TGTGCCAGCAGCTTCTCCCGGGGGATAGCCAAAAACATTCAGTACTTC. V gene TRBV7-2 combines with J gene TRBJ2-4; possible D gene TRBD2, 6 bases. CDR1 is SGHTA, CDR2 FQGNSA, per germline. Between the trimmed V and J ends, which lost 3 bases and 0 bases, there was a span of 12 bases. The CDR3 runs 16 residues.

The CDR3 DNA sequence: TGTGCCAGCAGCCCGGGCCCCCAGGAAGGTACGCAGTATTTT. It yields the protein CASSPGPQEGTQYF. V gene TRBV14 combines with J gene TRBJ2-3; D unresolved. The ends were cut back, 4 bases at V and 8 bases at J, with 16 bases in the middle. This CDR3 contains 14 residues. The germline V gene encodes CDR1 SGHDN and CDR2 FVKESK.

The J gene is TRBJ2-2, the V gene TRBV7-3; no definite D call. This CDR3 is 15 amino acids long. With 5 bases removed from V and 5 bases from J, the gap between germline ends came to 15 bases. Germline V gives CDR1 SGHTA, CDR2 FQGTGA. The CDR3 DNA reads as TGTGCCAGCAGCCCCCGCGCCTCGCGGACCGGGGAGCTGTTTTTT. This codes for CASSPRASRTGELFF.

V is TRBV29-1 and J is TRBJ2-7; 11 bases are a match to TRBD1. After removal of 7 bases from V and 5 bases from J, the junction contained 4 bases not matched to a gene. The V gene's germline CDR1 is SQVTM and CDR2 ANQGSEA. This CDR3 spans 12 amino acids. CDR3 bases: TGCAGCGCCGCGGGACAGGGGGACGAGCAGTACTTC. Its translation: CSAAGQGDEQYF.

For this clonotype: A read error may produce the germline difference seen at one junction end. The V and J genes are TRBV3-1 and TRBJ2-7, with unresolved D. The length of the CDR3 is 14 residues. The germline V gene encodes CDR1 LGHDT and CDR2 YNNKEL (reference sequence). CDR3 nucleotide sequence: TGTGCCAGCAGCCAAGAGCTAGTCGGCTACGATCAGTACTTC. The encoded protein is CASSQELVGYDQYF.

This clonotype was observed a few times. The V gene is TRBV6-2 or TRBV6-3, the J gene TRBJ1-2; no reliable D call. Germline-derived CDR1 and CDR2 are MNHEY and SVGEGT. The CDR3 is 13 amino acids. Trimming stripped 0 bases from V and 8 bases from J, with 10 bases between. The CDR3 coding sequence is TGTGCCAGCAGTTACTCGAGCGGAATCGGCTACACCTTC. Residues: CASSYSSGIGYTF.

On this clonotype itself: The junction departs from germline at one end; a sequencing error may be responsible. The chain carries TRBV12-3 or TRBV12-4 and TRBJ2-7; D not certain. CDR3 length: 12 amino acids. The CDR3 here is CSSSFRSYEQYF. CDR3 nucleotides: TGTTCCAGCAGTTTTAGATCCTACGAGCAGTACTTC.

The V and J genes are TRBV9 and TRBJ1-6; 7 bases agree with TRBD1. Germline loops: CDR1 SGDLS, CDR2 YYNGEE. The CDR3 runs to 15 residues. With 2 bases clipped from V and 3 bases from J, the junction kept 2 bases outside the gene matches. CDR3 in DNA: TGTGCCAGCAGCGTGGGGACAGACTATAATTCACCCCTCCACTTT. Its translation is CASSVGTDYNSPLHF.

The V and J genes are TRBV28 and TRBJ2-5, with 12 bases aligning to TRBD2. CDR3 length equals 15 residues. The V gene's germline CDR1 is MDHEN and CDR2 SYDVKM. The trim removed 6 bases at V and 4 bases at J, leaving 6 bases unmatched. CDR3 loop: CASSWTSGVLETQYF. Here the CDR3 DNA reads TGTGCCAGCAGCTGGACTAGCGGGGTCCTAGAGACCCAGTACTTC.

This clonotype turned up a few times. V and J are TRBV7-8 and TRBJ2-5; D gene uncertain. From germline, CDR1 is SGHVS and CDR2 FQNEAQ. The ends were cut back, 8 bases at V and 2 bases at J, with 15 bases in the middle. CDR3 size: 14 residues. The CDR3 reads CASLFSLGQETQYF. The CDR3 bases are TGTGCCAGCCTATTTTCACTGGGACAAGAGACCCAGTACTTC. Supplemented by reference TRBV7-8 and TRBJ2-5, the full variable domain reads GAGVSQSPRYKVAKRGQDVALRCDPISGHVSLFWYQQALGQGPEFLTYFQNEAQLDKSGLPSDRFFAERPEGSVSTLKIQRTQQEDSAVYLCASLFSLGQETQYFGPGTRLLVL.